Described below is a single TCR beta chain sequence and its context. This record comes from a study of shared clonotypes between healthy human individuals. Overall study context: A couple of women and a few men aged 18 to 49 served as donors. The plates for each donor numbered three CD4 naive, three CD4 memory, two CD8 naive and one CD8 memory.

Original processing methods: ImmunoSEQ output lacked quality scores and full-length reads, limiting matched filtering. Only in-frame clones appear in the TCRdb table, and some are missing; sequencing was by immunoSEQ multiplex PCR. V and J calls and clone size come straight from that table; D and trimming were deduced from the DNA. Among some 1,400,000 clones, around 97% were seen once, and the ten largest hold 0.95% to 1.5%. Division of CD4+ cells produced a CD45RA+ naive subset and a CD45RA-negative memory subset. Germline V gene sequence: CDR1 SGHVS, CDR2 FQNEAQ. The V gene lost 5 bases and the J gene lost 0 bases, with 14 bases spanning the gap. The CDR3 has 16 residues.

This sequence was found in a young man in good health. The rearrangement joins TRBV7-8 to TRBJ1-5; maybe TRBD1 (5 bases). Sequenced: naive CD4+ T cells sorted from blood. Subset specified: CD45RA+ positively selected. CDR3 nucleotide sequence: TGTGCCAGCAGCCATACCACGGGGCTTAGCAATCAGCCCCAGCATTTT. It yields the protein CASSHTTGLSNQPQHF.